The TCR beta chain described here comes from a study of T cell responses to AZD1222 COVID-19 vaccine. Turning to the study itself: Pooled in the analysis were second doses at about 4 or about 12 weeks.

The study's findings and limits: The breadth and depth of Spike-specific TCRs increased once two AZD1222 doses had been given.

To note about this clone: Its target is not known.

Assay used: immunoSEQ multiplex PCR; TCRdb lists only in-frame clones, some missing. This sample has under 150,000 clones, with roughly 92% found just once. The sequence came from an adult in good health. This specimen was peripheral blood, taken on day 0 of AZD1222 vaccination.

For the CDR3, the DNA is TGTGCCAGCTCAAACCGGGACAATGGATACAATGAGCAGTTCTTC. Its translation: CASSNRDNGYNEQFF. V gene TRBV18 combines with J gene TRBJ2-1; D is perhaps TRBD1 (6 bases). CDR1 and CDR2 (germline): KGHSH, LQKENI. The CDR3 runs 15 residues. Deletions cut 5 bases from V and 4 bases from J, with 15 bases between.